These T cell receptor beta chains were read from a single sample in a study of CD8 T cells in ankylosing spondylitis. TCRdb reprocessed the 5' RACE reads with MiXCR, giving one entry per CDR3 protein. The data hold roughly 670,000 distinct CDR3 sequences, with 15% to 20% observed a single time. Specimen: blood, either unsorted or a sorted T cell fraction (not recorded which). All receptors come from a male donor with ankylosing spondylitis. The CDR3 runs from the conserved cysteine through the conserved F or W. A D gene is named only where the DNA matches it firmly. Not every row has a clone size; where given, it reads once, few, many or a size class.

d_call,j_call,clone_size,v_call,cdr3_aa,cdr3_nt
NA,TRBJ1-1,NA,TRBV7-8,CASSLAPEGEAFF,TGTGCCAGCAGCTTAGCCCCCGAGGGTGAAGCTTTCTTT
TRBD1,TRBJ2-1,few,TRBV3-1,CASSQRGPNEQFF,TGTGCCAGCAGCCAGAGGGGGCCCAATGAGCAGTTCTTC
TRBD1,TRBJ1-2,few,TRBV6-1,CANSQDRGVISYGYTF,TGTGCCAACAGCCAGGACAGGGGTGTCATCAGCTATGGCTACACCTTC
TRBD2,TRBJ2-1,NA,TRBV29-1,CSVEVHGRDEQFF,TGCAGCGTTGAAGTTCATGGGAGGGATGAGCAGTTCTTC
NA,TRBJ2-1,NA,TRBV6-2/TRBV6-3,CASRTGRSYNEQFF,TGTGCCAGCAGGACAGGGAGGTCCTACAATGAGCAGTTCTTC
TRBD1,TRBJ2-5,many,TRBV20-1,CSAKGTGRYQETQYF,TGCAGTGCAAAGGGGACAGGGAGGTACCAAGAGACCCAGTACTTC
TRBD2,TRBJ2-1,NA,TRBV2,CASKPLAGIYNEQFF,TGTGCCAGCAAACCCCTAGCGGGGATCTACAATGAGCAGTTCTTC
NA,TRBJ2-1,NA,TRBV18,CASSRRAENYNEQFF,TGTGCCAGCTCTCGGAGGGCAGAAAACTACAATGAGCAGTTCTTC
NA,TRBJ1-1,few,TRBV12-3/TRBV12-4,CAREATEAFF,TGTGCCCGGGAAGCCACTGAAGCTTTCTTT
NA,TRBJ2-3,NA,TRBV5-1,CASSDDLGIAIDTQYF,TGCGCCAGCAGCGACGACCTCGGGATAGCTATAGATACGCAGTATTTT
TRBD2,TRBJ2-6,NA,TRBV11-2,CASTLGGWGANVLTF,TGTGCCAGCACTCTCGGGGGGTGGGGGGCCAACGTCCTGACTTTC
NA,TRBJ1-1,many,TRBV5-1,CASSFQGRGTEAFF,TGCGCCAGCAGCTTCCAGGGCAGGGGCACTGAAGCTTTCTTT
NA,TRBJ1-1,few,TRBV28,CASSSQGIRNTEAFF,TGTGCCAGCAGCTCACAAGGTATCAGGAACACTGAAGCTTTCTTT
NA,TRBJ2-7,few,TRBV12-3/TRBV12-4,CASSSRQTPYEQYF,TGTGCCAGCAGCTCAAGGCAAACACCCTACGAGCAGTACTTC
NA,TRBJ1-1,many,TRBV12-3/TRBV12-4,CASRTPGSFLGEAFF,TGTGCCAGCAGAACTCCGGGATCCTTTTTGGGAGAAGCTTTCTTT
TRBD2,TRBJ2-7,NA,TRBV7-2,CASSLGEGSGVYEQYF,TGTGCCAGCAGCTTAGGGGAGGGTAGCGGAGTCTACGAGCAGTACTTC
TRBD1,TRBJ2-3,NA,TRBV3-1,CASSLRQGPTDTQYF,TGTGCCAGCAGCCTGAGACAGGGCCCCACAGATACGCAGTATTTT
TRBD2,TRBJ2-3,NA,TRBV3-1,CASSQPSRSGRLDTQYF,TGTGCCAGCAGCCAACCGAGTCGAAGCGGGAGGTTGGATACGCAGTATTTT
TRBD2,TRBJ2-5,NA,TRBV5-1,CASSGLVGETQYF,TGCGCCAGCAGCGGACTAGTGGGCGAGACCCAGTACTTC
NA,TRBJ1-1,NA,TRBV12-3/TRBV12-4,CASRPQKGLNTEAFF,TGTGCCAGCAGACCCCAGAAGGGCTTGAACACTGAAGCTTTCTTT
NA,TRBJ2-2,NA,TRBV20-1,CSALGGGTGHTGELFF,TGCAGTGCCTTAGGCGGGGGGACAGGGCACACCGGGGAGCTGTTTTTT
TRBD2,TRBJ2-5,once,TRBV20-1,CSAPLGGQETQYF,TGCAGTGCCCCTCTGGGGGGGCAAGAGACCCAGTACTTC
NA,TRBJ2-7,NA,TRBV20-1,CSARGDTQYEQYF,TGCAGTGCTAGAGGGGACACCCAATACGAGCAGTACTTC
NA,TRBJ2-1,few,TRBV20-1,CSASRPDPGPYNEQFF,TGCAGTGCTAGTCGCCCCGATCCGGGTCCATACAATGAGCAGTTCTTC
NA,TRBJ2-1,few,TRBV7-2,CASSLAGGAFNEQFF,TGTGCCAGCAGCCTAGCTGGCGGGGCGTTCAATGAGCAGTTCTTC
NA,TRBJ1-2,NA,TRBV5-1,CASSLEGTNPNYGYTF,TGCGCCAGCAGCTTGGAGGGGACCAACCCTAACTATGGCTACACCTTC
TRBD2,TRBJ2-3,many,TRBV4-1,CASSQELPSGLPDTQYF,TGCGCCAGCAGCCAAGAGTTGCCTAGCGGGTTACCAGATACGCAGTATTTT
NA,TRBJ2-6,NA,TRBV2,CASSASRAGANVLTF,TGTGCCAGCAGTGCAAGCAGGGCTGGGGCCAACGTCCTGACTTTC
NA,TRBJ1-2,few,TRBV9,CASSASFGYTF,TGTGCCAGCAGCGCCTCCTTTGGCTACACCTTC
NA,TRBJ2-5,many,TRBV10-3,CAISEVFKETQYF,TGTGCCATCAGTGAGGTCTTTAAAGAGACCCAGTACTTC
NA,TRBJ1-1,NA,TRBV5-1,CASSLEGNYIAEAFF,TGCGCCAGCAGCTTGGAAGGGAATTATATCGCTGAAGCTTTCTTT
TRBD2,TRBJ2-4,NA,TRBV5-1,CASSSAGLAGGIGIQYF,TGCGCCAGCAGCTCCGCGGGACTAGCGGGGGGGATTGGCATTCAGTACTTC
NA,TRBJ1-5,few,TRBV15,CATSRGGTSIKHF,TGTGCCACCAGCAGAGGCGGGACTTCTATCAAGCATTTT
NA,TRBJ2-1,many,TRBV29-1,CSVASYRDGINEQFF,TGCAGCGTCGCTAGTTACCGGGATGGGATTAATGAGCAGTTCTTC
NA,TRBJ2-5,many,TRBV5-1,CASSTGPQGETQYF,TGCGCCAGCAGCACCGGACCCCAGGGAGAGACCCAGTACTTC
NA,TRBJ2-1,few,TRBV4-2,CASSAAGVEQFF,TGTGCCAGCAGCGCCGCCGGGGTTGAGCAGTTCTTC
NA,TRBJ2-1,few,TRBV28,CASSLIAGYNEQFF,TGTGCCAGCAGTTTGATCGCTGGCTACAATGAGCAGTTCTTC
TRBD2,TRBJ2-1,few,TRBV27,CASSLEAGVKNEQFF,TGTGCCAGCAGTTTAGAAGCGGGAGTGAAAAATGAGCAGTTCTTC
NA,TRBJ2-1,few,TRBV12-3/TRBV12-4,CASRNRDLTYNEQFF,TGTGCCAGCAGGAACCGGGACTTAACCTACAATGAGCAGTTCTTC
NA,TRBJ1-2,few,TRBV3-1,CASSRDKNYGYTF,TGTGCCAGCAGCCGGGACAAGAACTATGGCTACACCTTC
NA,TRBJ1-2,NA,TRBV7-8,CASSFQGRAYGYTF,TGTGCCAGCAGCTTCCAGGGGAGGGCCTATGGCTACACCTTC
TRBD1,TRBJ2-1,NA,TRBV7-2,CASSLWVGAGGHNEQFF,TGTGCCAGCAGCTTATGGGTTGGGGCAGGGGGACACAATGAGCAGTTCTTC
NA,TRBJ2-6,NA,TRBV11-3,CASSFSIISGANVLTF,TGTGCCAGCAGCTTTTCCATCATCTCTGGGGCCAACGTCCTGACTTTC
NA,TRBJ1-5,few,TRBV4-1,CASRQSEVSGQPQHF,TGCGCCAGCAGACAGTCGGAGGTTTCCGGACAGCCCCAGCATTTT
NA,TRBJ2-1,NA,TRBV5-6,CASSLEGYRDYNEQFF,TGTGCCAGCAGCTTGGAAGGGTACAGGGACTACAATGAGCAGTTCTTC
NA,TRBJ2-2,NA,TRBV4-1,CASSLSPGELFF,TGCGCCAGCAGCCTAAGTCCCGGGGAGCTGTTTTTT
TRBD2,TRBJ2-3,NA,TRBV11-1,CASSGPGTSGSRFGTDTQYF,TGTGCCAGCAGCGGACCCGGGACTAGCGGGTCTCGATTTGGCACAGATACGCAGTATTTT
NA,TRBJ2-7,once,TRBV27,CASSQYGKDLGLYEQYF,TGTGCCAGCAGCCAGTACGGAAAGGACTTGGGCCTCTACGAGCAGTACTTC
NA,TRBJ1-1,many,TRBV27,CASSPGTPTEAFF,TGTGCCAGCAGTCCTGGGACACCCACTGAAGCTTTCTTT
NA,TRBJ2-5,NA,TRBV7-9,CASSSRAGEETQYF,TGTGCCAGCAGCTCACGGGCAGGGGAAGAGACCCAGTACTTC
TRBD2,TRBJ2-1,few,TRBV12-3/TRBV12-4,CASSPTTSGGYNEQFF,TGTGCCAGCAGCCCAACGACTAGCGGGGGGTACAATGAGCAGTTCTTC
NA,TRBJ1-2,few,TRBV10-2,CASSEQGFQGYGYTF,TGCGCCAGCAGTGAGCAGGGGTTTCAGGGGTATGGCTACACCTTC
NA,TRBJ2-7,NA,TRBV12-3/TRBV12-4,CASSFSREYEQYF,TGTGCCAGCAGTTTTTCCAGGGAGTACGAGCAGTACTTC
NA,TRBJ1-2,NA,TRBV4-1,CASSHLLIGTDNYGYTF,TGCGCCAGCAGCCACCTTCTGATTGGGACGGACAACTATGGCTACACCTTC